The 8 T cell receptor beta chains listed next were all sequenced from one sample in a study of T cells in localized non-small cell lung cancer. Profiled with immunoSEQ multiplex PCR; TCRdb holds only in-frame clones, not every one. The data show around 5,600 clones, 20% to 25% seen once. The sequences come from lung tumor tissue, collected before any cancer treatment. Source of these receptors: a female donor at least 60 years old with stage I lung adenocarcinoma.

By its share, this clone is large. This chain joins TRBV29-1 and TRBJ2-3, with 13 bases matching TRBD2. J gave up 6 bases and V 6 bases, and 6 bases lay outside the gene matches. The V gene's germline CDR1 is SQVTM and CDR2 ANQGSEA. The CDR3 consists of 14 residues. This chain's CDR3 is CSVLGLAGQDTQYF. The DNA for the CDR3 is TGCAGCGTCCTGGGACTAGCGGGACAGGATACGCAGTATTTT.

This clone has only a few counts. This sequence joins TRBV28 and TRBJ1-5; D not certain. Germline V gene data show CDR1 as MDHEN and CDR2 as SYDVKM. CDR3 length: 14 residues. V lost 3 bases and J 4 bases, leaving 10 bases between the germline ends. The chain's CDR3 is CASSFSPLNQPQHF. The DNA of the CDR3 is TGTGCCAGCAGTTTTTCCCCCTTAAATCAGCCCCAGCATTTT.

This clone occurred a few times. The chain has TRBV6-8 and TRBJ2-5; D gene ambiguous. CDR1 is MNHGY, CDR2 SAAAGT, per germline. Trimming left V 2 bases short and J 1 base short, with 11 bases between. The CDR3 is 15 amino acids. The CDR3 bases are TGTGCCAGCAGTTACGGCCGCTATTTCCAAGAGACCCAGTACTTC. This sequence encodes CASSYGRYFQETQYF.

The table lists this clone with a few counts. The chain combines TRBV9 with TRBJ1-4; tentatively, D is TRBD1 (6 bases). This CDR3 region has 13 residues. Germline CDR1 SGDLS, CDR2 YYNGEE. Trimming took 5 bases from V and 6 from J, leaving 11 bases between them. The CDR3 loop is CASRTGEDEKLFF. The CDR3 nucleotides read TGTGCCAGCAGGACAGGTGAAGATGAAAAACTGTTTTTT.

This clone was seen just once. The rearrangement joins TRBV5-1 to TRBJ2-1; perhaps TRBD2 as D (5 bases). Germline V gene lookup returns CDR1 SGHRS and CDR2 YFSETQ. V lost 2 bases, J lost 3 bases, and 9 bases lay in between. The CDR3 is 14 amino acids. CDR3 in DNA: TGCGCCAGCAGCTTTGAGGGCCTCTACAATGAGCAGTTCTTC. Translation gives CASSFEGLYNEQFF.

This clone appeared a few times. The chain couples TRBV28 to TRBJ2-5, with a tentative D call TRBD2 (5 bases). The CDR3 extends over 12 amino acids. Germline V gene lookup returns CDR1 MDHEN and CDR2 SYDVKM. V shed 8 bases and J shed 5 bases, with 12 bases lying between them. DNA of the CDR3: TGTGCCAGCGAGGGTGGGCGGGAGACCCAGTACTTC. Encoded protein: CASEGGRETQYF.

V usage is TRBV7-2 and J usage is TRBJ2-7; maybe TRBD1 (7 bases). Germline V gene lookup returns CDR1 SGHTA and CDR2 FQGNSA. This CDR3 region has 13 residues. V dropped 5 bases and J dropped 4 bases, with 12 bases sitting between them. The CDR3 loop reads CASSRQGGYEQYF. The CDR3 DNA follows: TGTGCCAGCAGCCGACAGGGAGGTTACGAGCAGTACTTC.

Many counts were recorded for this clone. V and J are TRBV11-3 and TRBJ2-5, with D tentatively TRBD1 (6 bases). This CDR3 has 14 residues. Trimming took off 5 bases at V and 2 bases at J, with 12 bases between the two ends. The germline V gene has CDR1 SGHNT and CDR2 YENEEA. This CDR3 is CASSPRGGQETQYF. In nucleotides, the CDR3 is TGTGCCAGCAGCCCCAGAGGGGGTCAAGAGACCCAGTACTTC.